The 20 T cell receptor beta chains listed next were all sequenced from one sample in a study of blood T cell repertoires in COVID-19. The table came from immunoSEQ multiplex PCR; TCRdb's copy has only in-frame clones and leaves some out. The sample records 200,000 to 300,000 clones, about 80% being singletons. The source material was peripheral blood. The receptor set was obtained from a man of 80 years or more with acute or convalescent COVID-19.

The rearrangement links TRBV5-1 to TRBJ2-7; TRBD2 might be the D (5 bases). Germline lookup yields CDR1 SGHRS and CDR2 YFSETQ. Trimming removed 7 bases at V and 6 bases at J, with 20 bases between. The CDR3 covers 14 residues. CDR3 bases: TGCGCCAGCCACCCGGATAGGACTGGTCGCGAGCAGTACTTC. Its protein product is CASHPDRTGREQYF.

This chain links TRBV3-1 (or the pseudogene TRBV3-2) with TRBJ2-2, with a weak D call TRBD2 (6 bases). Germline CDR1 is LGHDT and CDR2 is YNNKEL (reference sequence). Trimming took 5 bases from V and 6 from J, leaving 10 bases between them. This CDR3 spans 13 amino acids. The CDR3: CASSGTGAGELFF. The DNA of the CDR3 is TGTGCCAGCAGCGGGACGGGAGCCGGGGAGCTGTTTTTT.

The V and J genes are TRBV2 and TRBJ2-2, with D hard to call. Between the trimmed V and J ends, which lost 7 bases and 4 bases, there was a span of 16 bases. This CDR3 has 15 residues. CDR1 and CDR2 from the germline V gene are SNHLY and FYNNEI. The chain's CDR3 is CASIRFQTGTGELFF. As DNA, the CDR3 is TGTGCCAGCATACGCTTCCAGACGGGCACCGGGGAGCTGTTTTTT.

The chain links TRBV20-1 to TRBJ1-1; TRBD1 agrees at 9 bases. With V trimmed by 3 bases and J by 5 bases, 10 bases remained unmatched. Germline values: CDR1 DFQATT, CDR2 SNEGSKA (reference sequence). The CDR3 has 15 amino acids. The CDR3 DNA is TGCAGTGCTAGTGGACAGGGGATGGTTAGGACTGAAGCTTTCTTT. This codes for CSASGQGMVRTEAFF.

The sample holds a few counts of this clone. The V gene is TRBV28, the J gene TRBJ1-5; D is possibly TRBD1 (6 bases). The CDR3 is made up of 15 amino acids. CDR1 is MDHEN and CDR2 is SYDVKM in the germline V gene. Between the trimmed V and J ends, which lost 5 bases and 4 bases, there was a span of 15 bases. CDR3: CASSGQIIANQPQHF. CDR3 coding DNA: TGTGCCAGCAGTGGACAGATTATAGCAAATCAGCCCCAGCATTTT.

The chain has TRBV12-3 or TRBV12-4 and TRBJ2-2; no definite D call. Trimming removed 3 bases at V and 5 bases at J, with 4 bases between. The CDR3 is 12 residues long. This chain's CDR3 is CASSFLTGELFF. In DNA, the CDR3 is TGTGCCAGCAGTTTCCTGACCGGGGAGCTGTTTTTT.

This rearrangement joins TRBV6-5 to TRBJ2-7; TRBD1 agrees at 11 bases. The CDR3 extends over 14 amino acids. V lost 5 bases to trimming and J lost 6 bases; unmatched junction nucleotides: 6. Per germline, CDR1 MNHEY and CDR2 SVGAGI. The CDR3 loop is CASSRSGTGGEQYF. The DNA of the CDR3 is TGTGCCAGCAGTCGCTCCGGGACAGGGGGCGAGCAGTACTTC.

V gene TRBV27 combines with J gene TRBJ2-1; 11 positions agree with TRBD1. Germline assignment: CDR1 MNHEY and CDR2 SMNVEV (reference sequence). The CDR3 is made up of 13 amino acids. V lost 6 bases and J lost 15; bases outside the gene matches: 10. In DNA, the CDR3 is TGTGCCAGCAGCCCGGACAGGGGGCAGAGTGGGTTCTTC. It specifies CASSPDRGQSGFF.

CDR3 coding DNA: TGTGCCAGCAGCCAGGGTGGCGATACGCAGTATTTT. This codes for CASSQGGDTQYF. V and J are TRBV5-4 and TRBJ2-3; tentatively, D is TRBD1 (5 bases). Germline CDR1 is SGHNT and CDR2 is YYREEE (reference sequence). Trimming removed 4 bases at V and 6 bases at J, with 9 bases between. The length of the CDR3 is 12 residues.

The chain is built from TRBV4-1 and TRBJ2-7, with 9 bases matching TRBD2. The J segment lost 1 base and the V segment lost 0 bases, leaving 10 bases of the junction unmatched. The CDR3 consists of 18 residues. Germline lookup yields CDR1 MGHRA and CDR2 YSYEKL. The CDR3 coding sequence is TGCGCCAGCAGCCAAGACCTACTAGCGGGCGCACTGTCCTACGAGCAGTACTTC. Its protein product is CASSQDLLAGALSYEQYF.

This rearrangement joins TRBV5-6 to TRBJ1-2; the D is unclear. The germline V gene has CDR1 SGHDT and CDR2 YYEEEE. With 4 bases removed from V and 5 bases from J, the gap between germline ends came to 15 bases. There are 14 residues in the CDR3. The CDR3 spells CASSAGEPRYGYTF. The CDR3 nucleotides are TGTGCCAGCAGCGCCGGTGAGCCTAGGTATGGCTACACCTTC.

The chain recombines TRBV28 with TRBJ1-2, with 9 bases matching TRBD1. V lost 5 bases and J lost 2; bases outside the gene matches: 3. The CDR3 is made up of 14 amino acids. CDR1 and CDR2 from the germline V gene are MDHEN and SYDVKM. Written as DNA, the CDR3 is TGTGCCAGCAGTCCAGGGACAGGGAACTATGGCTACACCTTC. Its translation: CASSPGTGNYGYTF.

This clone was seen a handful of times. The rearrangement links TRBV11-2 to TRBJ2-1, with D tentatively TRBD2 (6 bases). The length of the CDR3 is 13 residues. V was shortened by 4 bases and J by 12 bases, with 16 bases between the two germline ends. Germline CDR1 SGHAT, CDR2 FQNNGV. As DNA, the CDR3 is TGTGCCAGCAGCTCCGCGACTAGTTTCCGGCAGTTCTTC. As protein: CASSSATSFRQFF.

The chain joins TRBV7-9 to TRBJ2-3, with 10 positions matching TRBD2. The CDR3 runs to 16 residues. CDR1 is SEHNR, CDR2 FQNEAQ, per germline (reference sequence). J was trimmed by 3 bases and V by 2 bases; bases with no gene match: 5. CDR3 residues: CASSLNSGGATDTQYF. The CDR3 nucleotides read TGTGCCAGCAGCTTAAACAGCGGGGGGGCGACAGATACGCAGTATTTT.

This chain joins TRBV7-3 and TRBJ2-1, with D possibly TRBD2 on 6 matching bases. Trimming removed 5 bases from V and 4 bases from J, with 9 bases in between. The germline V gene encodes CDR1 SGHTA and CDR2 FQGTGA. The CDR3 covers 13 residues. As DNA, the CDR3 is TGTGCCAGCAGCCCCGGGACTTACAATGAGCAGTTCTTC. This sequence encodes CASSPGTYNEQFF.

The genes are TRBV14 and TRBJ2-1; 7 nucleotides line up with TRBD2. This CDR3 spans 16 amino acids. CDR1 and CDR2 from the germline V gene are SGHDN and FVKESK. The V segment lost 0 bases and the J segment 10 bases; nucleotides outside the gene matches: 12. The CDR3 region has the DNA TGTGCCAGCAGCCAAGAATGGACTAGTCTTGGGGGGGAGCAGTTCTTC. Protein product: CASSQEWTSLGGEQFF.

This chain uses TRBV19 with TRBJ1-1, with D uncertain. Germline V gives CDR1 LNHDA, CDR2 SQIVND (reference sequence). This CDR3 is 15 amino acids long. Trimming removed 5 bases from V and 7 bases from J, with 20 bases in between. CDR3 residues: CASSFRSPASGEAFF. The CDR3 DNA is TGTGCCAGTAGTTTTCGAAGCCCGGCTTCGGGTGAAGCTTTCTTT.

This clone showed up just a few times. The chain employs TRBV10-3 and TRBJ1-5, with unresolved D. CDR3 length: 17 residues. Germline V gene sequence: CDR1 ENHRY, CDR2 SYGVKD. V shed 0 bases and J shed 2 bases, with 14 bases lying between them. The CDR3 here is CAISESLPAVGNQPQHF. Here the CDR3 DNA reads TGTGCCATCAGTGAGTCTCTTCCGGCGGTCGGCAATCAGCCCCAGCATTTT.

The chain links TRBV4-1 to TRBJ2-1, with 15 nucleotides matching TRBD2. Germline assignment: CDR1 MGHRA and CDR2 YSYEKL. V dropped 4 bases and J dropped 10; count of bases not matched to a gene: 5. This CDR3 is built from 15 residues. CDR3 residues: CASSPGTSGRMEQFF. DNA for the CDR3: TGCGCCAGCAGCCCGGGGACTAGCGGGAGGATGGAGCAGTTCTTC.

This chain joins TRBV25-1 and TRBJ2-7; TRBD2 matches 8 bases. This CDR3 has 17 amino acids. Germline V gene lookup returns CDR1 MGHDK and CDR2 SYGVNS. The ends lost 4 bases at V and 0 bases at J; junction bases unmatched: 11. CDR3: CASSAPRGGVSSYEQYF. CDR3 sequence (DNA): TGTGCCAGCAGTGCCCCCCGGGGGGGTGTCAGCTCCTACGAGCAGTACTTC.